These 14 T cell receptor beta chains originate from one sample sequenced in a study of post-analysis software for immune sequencing data. Study results and limitations: In patients, TRBV5-6, TRBV5-1 and TRBV20-1 belonged to five or six TRBV segments found more frequently than in controls.

Unique molecular identifiers had been added to the TCR beta cDNA libraries. TCRdb independently ran MiXCR on the PCR reads; one entry per CDR3 protein. The data show 750,000 to 900,000 distinct CDR3 sequences, 40% to 55% seen once. No cognate antigen is known for these TCRs. Sequenced: blood. The source of these receptors is a girl aged 10-17 years with multiple sclerosis.

This chain joins TRBV24-1 and TRBJ2-5; 7 nucleotides match TRBD2. CDR3 length: 12 residues. Trimming at V came to 2 bases and at J to 7 bases, leaving 0 bases not matched to a gene. The germline CDR1 and CDR2 sequences are KGHDR and SFDVKD. In DNA form, the CDR3 reads TGTGCCACCAGTGATTGGGAGGGGACCCAGTACTTC. Its protein product is CATSDWEGTQYF.

The J gene is TRBJ1-1, the V gene TRBV19; TRBD1 matches 7 bases. V was pared by 6 bases and J by 10 bases, with 11 bases of the junction left unmatched. The V gene's germline CDR1 is LNHDA and CDR2 SQIVND (reference sequence). The length of the CDR3 is 13 residues. The DNA of the CDR3 is TGTGCCAGTAGCCAGGGGGACACCAGGACAGCTTTCTTT. This encodes CASSQGDTRTAFF.

This clonotype occurred a few times. The J gene is TRBJ1-1, the V gene TRBV15; possibly TRBD1 for D (5 bases). The CDR3 has 19 residues. Germline V gene lookup returns CDR1 LNHNV and CDR2 YYDKDF (reference sequence). The V end was cut by 2 bases, the J end by 6 bases, with 28 bases between. CDR3 region: CATSRWPDIEAPRDAEAFF. For the CDR3, the DNA is TGTGCCACCAGCAGATGGCCTGACATAGAGGCCCCCAGGGACGCTGAAGCTTTCTTT.

This clonotype was picked up a small number of times. This chain links TRBV7-9 with TRBJ1-2; D gene unclear. This CDR3 has 15 amino acids. CDR1 and CDR2 from the germline V gene are SEHNR and FQNEAQ (reference sequence). Trimming took 0 bases from V and 3 from J, leaving 11 bases between them. CDR3 DNA: TGTGCCAGCAGCTTAGCGGAACTTATGGACTATGGCTACACCTTC. Its translation: CASSLAELMDYGYTF.

The V and J genes are TRBV4-2 and TRBJ1-1; D gene ambiguous. Trimming pared 0 bases from V and 2 bases from J, leaving 1 base between. This CDR3 contains 12 residues. Germline V CDR1 and CDR2: LGHNA, YNFKEQ. Here the CDR3 reads CASSQDNTEAFF. CDR3 coding DNA: TGTGCCAGCAGCCAAGACAACACTGAAGCTTTCTTT.

This clonotype was picked up many times. The chain carries TRBV20-1 and TRBJ2-1, with D perhaps given as TRBD1 or TRBD2 (5 bases each). This CDR3 is built from 11 residues. V was shortened by 1 base and J by 9 bases, with 7 bases between the two germline ends. Germline V gives CDR1 DFQATT, CDR2 SNEGSKA (reference sequence). This chain's CDR3 is CSARAGTEQFF. The CDR3 DNA is TGCAGTGCTAGAGCCGGGACTGAGCAGTTCTTC.

Remarks on this clonotype: The junction departs from the called germline gene at one end, perhaps through a read error. The chain combines TRBV9 with TRBJ1-1; 7 bases are a match to TRBD1. The CDR3 is made up of 15 amino acids. Germline V gene lookup returns CDR1 SGDLS and CDR2 YYNGEE. For the CDR3, the DNA is TGTACCAGCACCCCAGGGGGAGGGGGGTTCACTGAAGCTTTCTTT. It translates to CTSTPGGGGFTEAFF.

V and J are TRBV27 and TRBJ1-2; D gene unclear. The CDR3 is 15 amino acids. Deletions cut 6 bases from V and 6 bases from J, with 20 bases between. Per germline, CDR1 MNHEY and CDR2 SMNVEV (reference sequence). DNA for the CDR3: TGTGCCAGCAGCCGTATACAGACGCTAATAGATGGCTACACCTTC. Its translation: CASSRIQTLIDGYTF.

The CDR3 DNA sequence: TGCGCCAGCAGCCCCTCGACAGGGGAATATACGCAGTATTTT. Translated, it gives CASSPSTGEYTQYF. The chain recombines TRBV5-1 with TRBJ2-3; 8 nucleotides line up with TRBD1. V was clipped by 4 bases and J by 7 bases; unmatched bases: 8. The germline gives CDR1 SGHRS, CDR2 YFSETQ. This CDR3 comprises 14 residues. Full variable domain (outside the CDR3, taken from reference TRBV5-1 and TRBJ2-3): KAGVTQTPRYLIKTRGQQVTLSCSPISGHRSVSWYQQTPGQGLQFLFEYFSETQRNKGNFPGRFSGRQFSNSRSEMNVSTLELGDSALYLCASSPSTGEYTQYFGPGTRLTVL.

CDR3 protein: CASSPAHNEQFF. The CDR3 coding sequence is TGTGCCAGCAGCCCTGCACACAATGAGCAGTTCTTC. The V gene is TRBV7-9, the J gene TRBJ2-1; no definite D call. Germline loops: CDR1 SEHNR, CDR2 FQNEAQ (reference sequence). V dropped 5 bases and J dropped 5 bases, with 7 bases sitting between them. The CDR3 runs to 12 residues.

This chain connects TRBV6-2 or TRBV6-3 to TRBJ2-3; D not certain. Germline V gives CDR1 MNHEY, CDR2 SVGEGT. Trimming removed 7 bases at V and 9 bases at J, with 20 bases between. The CDR3 has 14 amino acids. CDR3 nucleotide sequence: TGTGCCAGCAACGACTTGCGAGGACCGAAGACGCAGTATTTT. Protein product: CASNDLRGPKTQYF.

Of note for this clonotype: Mismatch with germline at one junction end may stem from a read error. J is TRBJ2-1 and V is TRBV20-1; TRBD2 matches at 15 bases. The CDR3 has 16 amino acids. The V gene's germline CDR1 is DFQATT and CDR2 SNEGSKA (reference sequence). This chain's CDR3 is CSARAWTSGRASEQFF. Here the CDR3 DNA reads TGTAGTGCTAGAGCTTGGACTAGCGGGAGGGCCAGTGAGCAGTTCTTC.

The chain has TRBV12-3 or TRBV12-4 and TRBJ2-3, with D possibly matching TRBD2 (6 bases). The CDR3 is 15 amino acids. Trimming cost V 4 bases and J 2 bases, with 13 bases left between them. CDR3 nucleotides: TGTGCCAGCAGTTACTTTAGCGGTCACACAGATACGCAGTATTTT. It encodes CASSYFSGHTDTQYF.

The CDR3 protein is CASSGGQGPEQYF. The CDR3 coding sequence is TGTGCCAGCAGTGGCGGACAGGGGCCCGAGCAGTACTTC. The chain combines TRBV25-1 with TRBJ2-7, with 9 bases identical to TRBD1. Looked up from germline, CDR1 is MGHDK and CDR2 is SYGVNS. The CDR3 has 13 residues. V trimming: 4 bases; J trimming: 6 bases; junction bases outside the gene matches: 4.